This T cell receptor beta chain was obtained from a study of cytotoxic CD8 clonotypes in ibrutinib-treated CLL (dated by TCRdb to about 2021). Notes on the research overall: The cohort had about a dozen relapsed/refractory and 15 treatment-naive patients; 17 to 18 were IGHV unmutated. Responses were partial in roughly 25 patients and complete in 2; after median approximately 69 months follow-up, approximately 15 stayed in remission and 12 progressed. Samples at response were collected after a median of about 11 months of treatment, with a range of about 6 to 40 months. Samples averaged roughly 260,000 productive templates and 94,082 productive rearrangements. Of the roughly 86 people in the trial, about two dozen had longitudinal samples available. Cryopreserved peripheral blood mononuclear cells were collected before treatment, at response, and at either disease progression or sustained remission. Patients were still on ibrutinib when every remission and progressive disease sample was collected.

From cysteine to phenylalanine, the CDR3 is 15 amino acids long. Only CDR3 DNA remains: 45 bases, in frame from the first base. CDR1 and CDR2 were assigned from the germline V gene (reference sequence) as LNHNV and YYDKDF. V is cut back by 1 base and J by 7 bases, with 4 bases in the junction unmatched. The goal of deep resolution MiSeq sequencing was a depth between 1 in 1 million and 1 in 200,000 T cells, and coverage averaged 10x per clonotype. The immunoSEQ hsTCRB Kit was used to generate TCR beta libraries. The authors' pipeline ran thus. The data were analyzed with ImmunoSEQ Analyzer and ImmunoSEQ Data Assistant, and V, D and J gene assignments followed IMGT definitions. Clonality, which ranges from 0 to 1, was calculated as one minus the normalized Shannon entropy of productive rearrangement frequencies. Only overrepresented clonotypes making up at least 0.05% of each patient's repertoire were included in the public clonotype analysis. Some 13 age-matched healthy donor repertoires from immuneACCESS served as clonality controls. TCRdb stores this immuneACCESS table with in-frame sequences only. Part of the clones is absent; in the studies checked, under half of the shortfall reflects unresolved V genes, and no reason is known for the rest. That table supplies the V and J calls and clone size; D and trimming were determined from the DNA. Present in this sample are approximately 190,000 clones, around 70% of which were seen just once. The biggest ten clones account for approximately 6.3% of the sample.

Interpreted using the paper, the time point label stands for: roughly 12 months on ibrutinib. About 2 micrograms of genomic DNA were extracted from cryopreserved PBMCs for TCR beta library preparation. Longitudinal blood samples from CLL patients receiving ibrutinib monotherapy were subjected to high-throughput TCR beta sequencing. Patients were enrolled in a phase 2 open-label single-center ibrutinib monotherapy trial. In regard to this clone: No cognate antigen has been identified for it. No base-level quality is on record; no much larger clone is a single base apart.

Study-level results and caveats: Public clonotypes were found to be uncommon and were observed to contract or remain stable during treatment; the increase in clonality was shown to reflect expansion of private clonotypes at ibrutinib response. Sampling times were not matched between sustained-remission and progressing patients, and lymph node repertoires were not studied. Baseline clonality exceeded that of age-matched healthy donors and correlated strongly with circulating CD8+ T-cell counts. At ibrutinib response clonality went up, during sustained remission it held steady, and at progression it dropped back toward baseline.

Sample: PBMCs, taken after 12 months of ibrutinib treatment. The chain is encoded by TRBV15 joined to TRBJ1-6, with TRBD1 identical over 7 junction bases. The sequence was collected from a human donor with chronic lymphocytic leukemia. Here the CDR3 is given as CATSRAGDRNSPLHF. Read as DNA, the sequence is TGTGCCACCAGCAGAGCGGGGGACAGAAATTCACCCCTCCACTTT.